This record concerns one T cell receptor beta chain sequence. These data come from a study of blood T cell repertoires in COVID-19. Per the germline V gene, CDR1 is MDHEN and CDR2 is SYDVKM. This CDR3 contains 16 residues. Trimming removed 6 bases from V and 3 bases from J; junction bases left unmatched: 12. Ages ranged from about 18 to 89 years, with residence in around 24 US areas. The assay was immunoSEQ multiplex PCR, and TCRdb's table has in-frame clones only and misses some. The sample has over 250,000 clones, 88% seen once; the top ten hold around 3%. V gene TRBV28 combines with J gene TRBJ2-7; 9 positions agree with TRBD1. Sequencing input: PBMCs or T cells enriched from blood (not recorded which). The sequence was collected from a woman aged 50 to 65 who had recovered from COVID-19. The CDR3 reads CASSQDTGGRYYEQYF. The CDR3 nucleotides read TGTGCCAGCAGCCAAGATACAGGGGGCAGATACTACGAGCAGTACTTC.